This TCR beta chain was sequenced for a study of cytomegalovirus exposure and HLA in healthy donors. This clone was seen a handful of times. The CDR3 spans 15 residues. Germline-derived CDR1 and CDR2 are SGHNT and YENEEA. V was clipped by 5 bases and J by 5 bases; unmatched bases: 6. This table comes from immunoSEQ multiplex PCR, and its TCRdb copy is limited to in-frame clones, with some not included. The data show tens of thousands of clones, around 95% seen once. The V and J genes are TRBV11-3 and TRBJ2-5; 12 bases align to TRBD2. The sequence came from a woman aged 18-29 years in good health and CMV-seronegative. What was sequenced was PBMCs. The DNA of the CDR3 is TGTGCCAGCAGCAGCGGACTAGCGGGGTGGGAGACCCAGTACTTC. Protein product: CASSSGLAGWETQYF. The variable domain in full, completed from reference TRBV11-3 and TRBJ2-5, reads EAGVVQSPRYKIIEKKQPVAFWCNPISGHNTLYWYLQNLGQGPELLIRYENEEAVDDSQLPKDRFSAERLKGVDSTLKIQPAELGDSAVYLCASSSGLAGWETQYFGPGTRLLVL.